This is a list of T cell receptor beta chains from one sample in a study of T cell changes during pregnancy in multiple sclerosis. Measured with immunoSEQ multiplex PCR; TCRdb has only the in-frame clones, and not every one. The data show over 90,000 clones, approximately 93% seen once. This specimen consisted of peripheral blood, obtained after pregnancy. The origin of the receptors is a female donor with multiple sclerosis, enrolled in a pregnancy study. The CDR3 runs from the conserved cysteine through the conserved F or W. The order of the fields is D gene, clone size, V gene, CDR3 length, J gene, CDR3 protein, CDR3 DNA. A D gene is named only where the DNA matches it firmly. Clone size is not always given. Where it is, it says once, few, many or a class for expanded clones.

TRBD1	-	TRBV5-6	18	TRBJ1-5	CASSSVRDRGRGNQPQHF	TGTGCCAGCAGCTCGGTCCGGGACAGGGGCCGTGGCAATCAGCCCCAGCATTTT
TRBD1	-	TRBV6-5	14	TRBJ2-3	CAGMTGFSTDTQYF	TGTGCCGGAATGACAGGGTTTAGCACAGATACGCAGTATTTT
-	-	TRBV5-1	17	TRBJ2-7	CASSLGPGQGTSYEQYF	TGCGCCAGCAGCTTGGGACCGGGACAAGGTACCTCCTACGAGCAGTACTTC
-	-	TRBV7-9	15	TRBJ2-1	CASSLGAPSYNEQFF	TGTGCCAGCAGCTTAGGCGCGCCATCCTACAATGAGCAGTTCTTC
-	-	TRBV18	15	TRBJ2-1	CASSHERSSYNEQFF	TGTGCCAGCTCCCATGAGAGAAGCTCCTACAATGAGCAGTTCTTC
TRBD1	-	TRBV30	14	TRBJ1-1	CAWSVKGGASEAFF	TGTGCCTGGAGTGTAAAAGGGGGCGCGTCCGAAGCTTTCTTT
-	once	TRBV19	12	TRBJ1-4	CASNNEGEKLFF	TGTGCCAGTAACAATGAGGGTGAAAAACTGTTTTTT
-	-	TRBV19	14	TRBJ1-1	CASSMAQGLPEAFF	TGTGCCAGTAGTATGGCCCAGGGTCTCCCTGAAGCTTTCTTT
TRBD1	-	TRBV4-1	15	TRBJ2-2	CASRSGQGGAGELFF	TGCGCCAGCAGATCTGGACAGGGTGGCGCCGGGGAGCTGTTTTTT
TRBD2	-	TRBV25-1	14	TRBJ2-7	CASSGLAEYYEQYF	TGTGCCAGCAGTGGTCTAGCGGAGTACTACGAGCAGTACTTC
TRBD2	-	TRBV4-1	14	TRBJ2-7	CASSQRTSSYEQYF	TGCGCCAGCAGCCAAAGGACTAGCTCCTACGAGCAGTACTTC
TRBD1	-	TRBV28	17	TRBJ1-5	CASSTRKRGLGNQPQHF	TGTGCCAGCAGCACGAGAAAAAGGGGGCTGGGCAATCAGCCCCAGCATTTT
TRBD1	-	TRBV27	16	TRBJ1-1	CASSLWRGQGNTEAFF	TGTGCCAGCAGTTTATGGAGGGGGCAAGGGAACACTGAAGCTTTCTTT
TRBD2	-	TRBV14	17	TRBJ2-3	CASSQDRASGPQDTQYF	TGTGCCAGCAGCCAAGATAGGGCTAGCGGACCACAAGATACGCAGTATTTT
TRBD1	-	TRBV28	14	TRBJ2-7	CASRNRGTGYEQYF	TGTGCCAGCAGGAACAGGGGCACGGGCTACGAGCAGTACTTC
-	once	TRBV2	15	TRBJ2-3	CASSEQPGYTDTQYF	TGTGCCAGCAGTGAACAGCCAGGGTACACAGATACGCAGTATTTT
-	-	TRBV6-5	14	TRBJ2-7	CASRGQTLSYEQYF	TGTGCCAGCAGAGGACAGACCCTCTCCTACGAGCAGTACTTC
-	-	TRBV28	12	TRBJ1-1	CASSPRVTEAFF	TGTGCCAGCAGCCCCAGGGTCACTGAAGCTTTCTTT
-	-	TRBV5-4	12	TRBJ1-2	CASSLDRLGYTF	TGTGCCAGCAGCTTGGACAGGCTTGGCTACACCTTC
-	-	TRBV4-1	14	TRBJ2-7	CASSPQGTPYEQYF	TGCGCCAGCAGCCCCCAGGGTACCCCCTACGAGCAGTACTTC
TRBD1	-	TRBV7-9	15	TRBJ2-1	CASSVLTGQGNEQFF	TGTGCCAGCAGCGTACTAACGGGACAGGGAAATGAGCAGTTCTTC
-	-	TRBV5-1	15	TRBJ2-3	CASSLGRDHTDTQYF	TGCGCCAGCAGCTTGGGGCGGGACCACACAGATACGCAGTATTTT
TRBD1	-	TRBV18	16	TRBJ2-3	CASSRTGTGSPDTQYF	TGTGCCAGCTCCCGGACCGGGACAGGGTCCCCAGATACGCAGTATTTT
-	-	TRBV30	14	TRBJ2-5	CAWSVRRVEETQYF	TGTGCCTGGAGTGTACGCAGGGTCGAAGAGACCCAGTACTTC
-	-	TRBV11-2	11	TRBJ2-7	CASRERGEQYF	TGTGCCAGCAGAGAAAGGGGCGAGCAGTACTTC
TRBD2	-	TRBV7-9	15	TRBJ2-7	CASSLGTSGTYEQYF	TGTGCCAGCAGCTTAGGCACTAGCGGGACTTACGAGCAGTACTTC
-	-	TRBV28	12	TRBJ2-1	CASRDSPNEQFF	TGTGCCAGCAGGGACTCCCCCAATGAGCAGTTCTTC
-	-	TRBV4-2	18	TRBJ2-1	CASSPELRPGGTYNEQFF	TGTGCCAGCAGCCCCGAACTACGACCTGGCGGGACCTACAATGAGCAGTTCTTC
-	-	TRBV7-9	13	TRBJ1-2	CASSPSVAAGYTF	TGTGCCAGCAGCCCTTCCGTGGCCGCTGGCTACACCTTC
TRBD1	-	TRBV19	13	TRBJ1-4	CATRQGGNEKLFF	TGTGCCACTCGACAGGGTGGTAATGAAAAACTGTTTTTT
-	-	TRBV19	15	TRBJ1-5	CASSWLEIGNQPQHF	TGTGCCAGTAGTTGGCTGGAGATTGGCAATCAGCCCCAGCATTTT
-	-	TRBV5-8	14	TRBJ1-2	CASSFGGPVYGYTF	TGTGCCAGCAGCTTCGGGGGGCCTGTCTATGGCTACACCTTC
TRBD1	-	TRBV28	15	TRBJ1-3	CASSPRQGDYSTIYF	TGTGCCAGCAGTCCTAGACAGGGGGATTATAGCACCATATATTTT
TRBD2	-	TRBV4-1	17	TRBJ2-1	CASSQGLAGGLGNEQFF	TGCGCCAGCAGCCAAGGACTAGCGGGAGGTTTAGGGAATGAGCAGTTCTTC
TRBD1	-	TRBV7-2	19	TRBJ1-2	CASSLGRDRTTHANYGYTF	TGTGCCAGCAGCTTAGGCCGGGACAGAACCACACACGCTAACTATGGCTACACCTTC
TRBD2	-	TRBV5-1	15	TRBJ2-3	CASRRTSESTDTQYF	TGCGCCAGCAGGCGTACTAGCGAGAGCACAGATACGCAGTATTTT
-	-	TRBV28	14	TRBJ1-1	CASRSGGLNTEAFF	TGTGCCAGCAGGTCCGGGGGGTTGAACACTGAAGCTTTCTTT